Here is one T cell receptor beta chain with its context. The target of this receptor is not known. No per-base quality is available; no much larger clone lies one base away. The germline V gene gives CDR1 as SGHTA and CDR2 as FQGNSA. Trimming takes 5 bases off V and 10 bases off J; junction bases not matched to a gene: 12. The CDR3, from cysteine to phenylalanine, totals 15 residues. Only the CDR3 portion is preserved as DNA: 45 bases, with reading frame beginning at the first base. The sample's time point label, decoded: baseline before first vaccination. Samples from vaccinated people were obtained from the UK trials COV001 and COV002, which included a single-blind randomized controlled phase 2/3 trial of AZD1222 (ChAdOx1 nCoV-19) in healthy adults. Trial participant PBMC samples were collected at day 0 and day 28 after the second dose for TCRbeta chain sequencing. This entry comes from a study of T cell responses to AZD1222 COVID-19 vaccine (dated by TCRdb to the early 2020s). General notes on the study: Because spike-specific TCR depth and breadth did not differ between the two schedules, AZD1222 recipients who got a second dose at roughly 4 weeks were pooled with those who got a second dose at roughly 12 weeks. A total of approximately 250 trial participants underwent TCR sequencing, of whom approximately 200 had received two doses of AZD1222 and around 26 had received two doses of the MenACWY control vaccine. Enrollment into the trials was organized by age into subgroups of 18-55, 56-69 and 70-plus years, and those subgroups contained around 150, 28 and 57 TCR-sequenced participants, respectively. Overall results and qualifications from the work: The 56-69-year group was small, and its depth increase did not reach significance, likely because of low power. Conclusions about previously exposed vaccinees are limited because only a handful of AZD1222 recipients were SARS-CoV-2 seropositive at baseline. Vaccine-associated CD4 TCRs spanned the whole spike protein, with dominant responses in regions 160-218 and 743-854. A significant rise in spike-specific TCR breadth and depth was observed after two AZD1222 doses relative to day 0 and relative to MenACWY recipients. Participants were mostly white British, with more females than males. The authors suggested clonal diversity may have been underestimated. Reportedly, almost half of the unique spike-specific TCRs recognized epitopes lying outside the regions that are mutated in the B.1.351 and B.1.1.7 variants. Because no day 14 peak-response samples were available, the repertoires could be characterized only after the peak T cell response.

The CDR3 regions of human TCRbeta chains were subjected to immunosequencing. Concerning the study's data processing: TCRs in the repertoires were compared against a reference library of SARS-CoV-2-specific TCRs that had been generated with the MIRA antigen-specificity platform. Breadth was defined as the fraction of unique TCRs that were SARS-CoV-2-associated, and depth was defined as the fraction of total T cells that were SARS-CoV-2-associated. Using the MIRA data, each spike-specific TCR was mapped to the spike region that the TCR reacts to and placed in a CD4 or CD8 class. Log10-transformed breadth and depth values were compared by one-way ANOVA with Sidak's multiple comparisons tests. The source is immuneACCESS, and TCRdb retained only in-frame sequences with V and J called. Part of the clones is not carried over; for the studies checked, unresolved V genes explain less than half of this, and the remainder is unexplained. That table supplies the V and J calls and clone size; D and trimming were determined from the DNA. The sample records approximately 140,000 clones, 94% of which are singletons. Over 1% of the sample lies in the top ten.

The chain employs TRBV7-2 and TRBJ2-1, with 9 central nucleotides matching TRBD2. The source is an adult in good health. The sequenced sample was peripheral blood, obtained on day 0 of AZD1222 vaccination. The CDR3 reads as follows: CASSLGAGGPLEQFF. DNA sequence: TGTGCCAGCAGCCTCGGAGCGGGAGGCCCTTTGGAGCAGTTCTTC.